This entry lists 25 T cell receptor beta chains sequenced from one sample in a study of cytomegalovirus exposure and HLA in healthy donors. PCR primers comprised 60 Vbeta and 13 Jbeta primers. Method: immunoSEQ multiplex PCR; TCRdb's copy keeps in-frame clones and lacks some. The sample yields 95,000 to 100,000 clones, about 75% seen once. The sequencing sample was made of PBMCs. These TCRs come from a man aged 35 to 55 in good health and CMV-seropositive.

The chain uses TRBV19 and TRBJ1-4; D is undetermined. The CDR3 spans 14 residues. Trimming took 6 bases from V and 14 from J, leaving 22 bases between them. Germline V gives CDR1 LNHDA, CDR2 SQIVND (reference sequence). Written as DNA, the CDR3 is TGTGCCAGTAGCCGGGAGGCATCCACCGACACGCTGTTTTTT. Residues: CASSREASTDTLFF.

There are a few counts of this clone. The rearrangement joins TRBV9 to TRBJ2-2; 7 bases align to TRBD2. Trimming at V came to 2 bases and at J to 5 bases, leaving 12 bases not matched to a gene. The CDR3 contains 17 residues. The germline V gene has CDR1 SGDLS and CDR2 YYNGEE. Here the CDR3 reads CASSVRGIAGETGELFF. In DNA, the CDR3 is TGTGCCAGCAGCGTGCGGGGTATCGCGGGAGAAACCGGGGAGCTGTTTTTT.

The chain employs TRBV7-9 and TRBJ1-5; 8 bases are shared with TRBD1. J was trimmed by 8 bases and V by 5 bases; bases with no gene match: 11. Germline loops: CDR1 SEHNR, CDR2 FQNEAQ (reference sequence). The CDR3 has 15 residues. The CDR3 loop reads CASSPYSDRAKPQHF. CDR3 bases: TGTGCCAGCAGCCCCTACTCGGACAGGGCCAAGCCCCAGCATTTT.

The V and J genes are TRBV7-6 and TRBJ2-7, with 9 bases aligning to TRBD2. The trim removed 0 bases at V and 6 bases at J, leaving 6 bases unmatched. Germline assignment: CDR1 SGHVS and CDR2 FNYEAQ. The CDR3 extends over 15 amino acids. The CDR3 sequence: CASSLAAGGPGEQYF. The CDR3 nucleotides read TGTGCCAGCAGCTTAGCGGCGGGAGGGCCCGGCGAGCAGTACTTC.

The CDR3 spells CASSKAPRGQGSYEQYF. The CDR3 DNA follows: TGTGCCAGCAGCAAAGCACCACGGGGACAGGGATCCTACGAGCAGTACTTC. The chain employs TRBV21-1 and TRBJ2-7; the table's D call, TRBD1, has no DNA check behind it. TRBV21-1 is a pseudogene segment. The CDR3 runs to 17 residues.

The chain combines TRBV6-1 with TRBJ2-2; 7 positions match TRBD2. The junction had 9 bases not matched to a gene; V was cut back by 7 bases and J by 4 bases. This CDR3 spans 15 amino acids. CDR1 and CDR2 (germline): MNHNS, SASEGT. CDR3 nucleotides: TGTGCCAGCACATCCGGCGGGAGTGGCACCGGGGAGCTGTTTTTT. Encoded protein: CASTSGGSGTGELFF.

The chain employs TRBV6-5 and TRBJ1-1; the match to TRBD1 covers 9 bases. The CDR3 totals 15 residues. After removal of 0 bases from V and 4 bases from J, the junction contained 3 bases not matched to a gene. The germline V gene encodes CDR1 MNHEY and CDR2 SVGAGI. This CDR3 is CASSYSWTGATEAFF. For the CDR3, the DNA is TGTGCCAGCAGTTACTCTTGGACAGGGGCCACTGAAGCTTTCTTT.

This clone rates as medium-sized. CDR3 loop: CASIRPGLDYNEQFF. CDR3 in DNA: TGTGCCAGCATCAGACCGGGACTAGACTACAATGAGCAGTTCTTC. The V and J genes are TRBV5-8 and TRBJ2-1; 8 nucleotides match TRBD2. With V trimmed by 6 bases and J by 3 bases, 8 bases remained unmatched. Per the germline V gene, CDR1 is SGHTS and CDR2 is YDEGEE. This CDR3 is 15 amino acids long.

The chain couples TRBV5-1 to TRBJ2-1; TRBD2 aligns across 11 bases. In germline, CDR1 is SGHRS, CDR2 YFSETQ. V dropped 2 bases and J dropped 4; count of bases not matched to a gene: 5. The CDR3 covers 16 residues. CDR3 region: CASSLLGLADYNEQFF. CDR3 nucleotides: TGCGCCAGCAGCTTACTGGGACTAGCGGATTACAATGAGCAGTTCTTC.

The chain employs TRBV7-2 and TRBJ2-7; maybe TRBD2 (6 bases). CDR3 length: 14 amino acids. The V gene lost 2 bases and the J gene lost 1 base, with 9 bases spanning the gap. Looked up from germline, CDR1 is SGHTA and CDR2 is FQGNSA. The CDR3 spells CASSLNAGSYEQYF. CDR3 sequence (DNA): TGTGCCAGCAGCTTAAACGCGGGGTCCTACGAGCAGTACTTC.

V is TRBV5-3 and J is TRBJ2-7; 13 bases map to TRBD2. TRBV5-3 is reported as an ORF; its role is uncertain. This CDR3 contains 20 residues. The trim removed 1 base at V and 3 bases at J, leaving 16 bases unmatched. DNA of the CDR3: TGTGCCAGAAGCTTGTCCCGGGACACAGGACTAGCGGGGGTTATCTACGAGCAGTACTTC. This gives the protein CARSLSRDTGLAGVIYEQYF.

The rearrangement links TRBV6-5 to TRBJ1-1, with a possible D match to TRBD1 (5 bases). Per germline, CDR1 MNHEY and CDR2 SVGAGI. The CDR3 is made up of 14 amino acids. Trimming shortened V by 5 bases and J by 4 bases, and 14 bases separated the two germline ends. In DNA form, the CDR3 reads TGTGCCAGCAGTCGGGGAGGGGTAGGCACTGAAGCTTTCTTT. Protein product: CASSRGGVGTEAFF.

This chain joins TRBV9 and TRBJ2-6; D may be TRBD2 (6 bases). Germline V gene data show CDR1 as SGDLS and CDR2 as YYNGEE. This CDR3 has 18 residues. Trimming cost V 0 bases and J 0 bases, with 13 bases left between them. The CDR3 here is CASSVVAERSSGANVLTF. CDR3 nucleotides: TGTGCCAGCAGCGTAGTAGCGGAACGGAGCTCTGGGGCCAACGTCCTGACTTTC.

The chain joins TRBV5-1 to TRBJ1-2; no firm D call. This CDR3 spans 14 amino acids. Per the germline V gene, CDR1 is SGHRS and CDR2 is YFSETQ. Trimming removed 2 bases from V and 1 base from J, with 9 bases in between. The CDR3 coding sequence is TGCGCCAGCAGCTTTGGCAGTCTTAACTATGGCTACACCTTC. Translation: CASSFGSLNYGYTF.

The chain couples TRBV2 to TRBJ1-1; D not resolved. Germline values: CDR1 SNHLY, CDR2 FYNNEI. The CDR3 has 10 amino acids. Trimming shortened V by 9 bases and J by 0 bases, and 2 bases separated the two germline ends. The CDR3 sequence is CASMNTEAFF. CDR3 DNA: TGTGCCAGTATGAACACTGAAGCTTTCTTT.

V gene TRBV19 combines with J gene TRBJ1-2; D remains unclear. Per the germline V gene, CDR1 is LNHDA and CDR2 is SQIVND (reference sequence). V shed 3 bases and J shed 7 bases, with 18 bases lying between them. This CDR3 is built from 15 residues. CDR3: CASSIRRAWEFGYTF. CDR3 DNA: TGTGCCAGTAGTATTCGAAGGGCATGGGAGTTTGGCTACACCTTC. Combining the CDR3 with reference TRBV19 and TRBJ1-2 gives the whole variable domain DGGITQSPKYLFRKEGQNVTLSCEQNLNHDAMYWYRQDPGQGLRLIYYSQIVNDFQKGDIAEGYSVSREKKESFPLTVTSAQKNPTAFYLCASSIRRAWEFGYTFGSGTRLTVV.

V and J are TRBV11-2 and TRBJ2-6; 9 bases fit TRBD1. The CDR3 totals 18 residues. CDR1 is SGHAT, CDR2 FQNNGV, per germline. With V trimmed by 5 bases and J by 2 bases, 10 bases remained unmatched. CDR3 amino acids: CASSPDRGGRAGANVLTF. CDR3 in DNA: TGTGCCAGCAGCCCGGACAGGGGAGGCCGGGCTGGGGCCAACGTCCTGACTTTC.

The table lists this clone with a count of one. The chain recombines TRBV9 with TRBJ1-4, with 8 bases aligning to TRBD1. CDR1 is SGDLS, CDR2 YYNGEE, per germline. The CDR3 spans 14 residues. V was pared by 7 bases and J by 4 bases, with 6 bases of the junction left unmatched. As DNA, the CDR3 is TGTGCCAGCGGGACAGGTCTGGTTAATGAAAAACTGTTTTTT. This encodes CASGTGLVNEKLFF.

The chain links TRBV9 to TRBJ2-7, with D perhaps matching TRBD1 (6 bases). CDR1 and CDR2 from the germline V gene are SGDLS and YYNGEE. The CDR3 is 14 amino acids. V was trimmed by 0 bases and J by 5 bases, leaving 12 bases between them. CDR3 nucleotide sequence: TGTGCCAGCAGCGTAGAACAGGGAGTAAACGAGCAGTACTTC. Encoded protein: CASSVEQGVNEQYF.

This chain uses TRBV7-9 with TRBJ1-4; D might be TRBD1 (6 bases). V was shortened by 6 bases and J by 8 bases, with 19 bases between the two germline ends. Germline V gene data show CDR1 as SEHNR and CDR2 as FQNEAQ (reference sequence). The CDR3 sequence is 15 residues long. The CDR3 reads CASRYTGTRVEKLFF. The CDR3 region has the DNA TGTGCCAGCAGATATACCGGGACAAGGGTGGAAAAACTGTTTTTT.

V and J are TRBV7-2 and TRBJ2-7, with 8 bases aligning to TRBD2. Trimming took 2 bases from V and 7 from J; bases not matched to a gene: 13. CDR3 length: 16 residues. Germline V lookup: CDR1 SGHTA, CDR2 FQGNSA. CDR3 amino acids: CASSLYGPGLGSEQYF. The CDR3 DNA reads as TGTGCCAGCAGCTTATATGGCCCGGGACTAGGGTCTGAGCAGTACTTC. Variable domain in full (rest from reference TRBV7-2 and TRBJ2-7): GAGVSQSPSNKVTEKGKDVELRCDPISGHTALYWYRQSLGQGLEFLIYFQGNSAPDKSGLPSDRFSAERTGGSVSTLTIQRTQQEDSAVYLCASSLYGPGLGSEQYFGPGTRLTVT.

In the case of this clone: Other DNA sequences of this sample code for an identical CDR3. The V and J genes are TRBV6-1 and TRBJ2-7; tentatively, D is TRBD1 (5 bases). The V gene lost 6 bases and the J gene lost 7 bases, with 13 bases spanning the gap. Germline values: CDR1 MNHNS, CDR2 SASEGT. The CDR3 length is 12 residues. The CDR3 sequence: CASRGTGGEQYF. The DNA of the CDR3 is TGTGCCAGCAGGGGTACAGGTGGTGAGCAGTACTTC.

This sequence joins TRBV10-3 and TRBJ1-2; perhaps TRBD1 as D (6 bases). The CDR3 is 12 residues long. Germline assignment: CDR1 ENHRY and CDR2 SYGVKD. Trimming removed 2 bases from V and 8 bases from J, with 9 bases in between. The CDR3 loop reads CAISETTGGYTF. CDR3 nucleotide sequence: TGTGCCATCAGTGAGACCACAGGGGGCTACACCTTC.

The genes are TRBV28 and TRBJ1-6; 9 bases fit TRBD1. In germline, CDR1 is MDHEN, CDR2 SYDVKM. The V segment lost 5 bases and the J segment 7 bases; nucleotides outside the gene matches: 15. CDR3 size: 18 residues. CDR3 nucleotide sequence: TGTGCCAGCAGTGTCTCGGGACAGGGATTTGGCCAGAATTCACCCCTCCACTTT. Residues: CASSVSGQGFGQNSPLHF.

The CDR3 nucleotides are TGCGCCAGCAGCCAGAAGGGGACTAGCGAACATACGCAGTATTTT. Its protein product is CASSQKGTSEHTQYF. This chain uses TRBV4-3 with TRBJ2-3; 10 bases fit TRBD2. V was clipped by 3 bases and J by 7 bases; unmatched bases: 7. CDR3 length: 15 amino acids. Germline V gene sequence: CDR1 LGHNA, CDR2 YSLEER.